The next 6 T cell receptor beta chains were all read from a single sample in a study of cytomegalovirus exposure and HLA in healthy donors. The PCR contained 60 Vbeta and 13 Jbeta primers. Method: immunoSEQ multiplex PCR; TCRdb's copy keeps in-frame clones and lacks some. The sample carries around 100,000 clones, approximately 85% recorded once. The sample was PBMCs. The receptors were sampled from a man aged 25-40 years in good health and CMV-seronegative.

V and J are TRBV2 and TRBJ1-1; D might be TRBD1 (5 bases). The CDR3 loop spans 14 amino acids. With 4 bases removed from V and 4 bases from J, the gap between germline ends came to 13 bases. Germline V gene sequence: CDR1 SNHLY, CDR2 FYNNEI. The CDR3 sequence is CASSGGGYATEAFF. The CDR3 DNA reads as TGTGCCAGCAGTGGGGGGGGATACGCCACTGAAGCTTTCTTT.

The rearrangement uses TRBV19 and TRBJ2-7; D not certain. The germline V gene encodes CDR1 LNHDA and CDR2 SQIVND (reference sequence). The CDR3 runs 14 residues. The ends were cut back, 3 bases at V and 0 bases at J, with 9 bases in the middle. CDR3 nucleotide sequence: TGTGCCAGTAGTATCGTTCCTAGCTCCTACGAGCAGTACTTC. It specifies CASSIVPSSYEQYF.

CDR3 sequence (DNA): TGTGCCAGCAGAAGCAGACAGGACTGGGGCTACACCTTC. Protein: CASRSRQDWGYTF. This sequence joins TRBV7-9 and TRBJ1-2, with D maybe TRBD1 (6 bases). The CDR3 is made up of 13 amino acids. V shed 6 bases and J shed 8 bases, with 16 bases lying between them. Germline V gene data show CDR1 as SEHNR and CDR2 as FQNEAQ (reference sequence).

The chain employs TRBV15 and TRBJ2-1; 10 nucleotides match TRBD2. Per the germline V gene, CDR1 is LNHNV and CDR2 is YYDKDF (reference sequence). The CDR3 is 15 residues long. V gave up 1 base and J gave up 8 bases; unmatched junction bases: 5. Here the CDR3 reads CATSRAPSGSDEQFF. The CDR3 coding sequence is TGTGCCACCAGCAGAGCGCCTAGCGGGAGTGATGAGCAGTTCTTC.

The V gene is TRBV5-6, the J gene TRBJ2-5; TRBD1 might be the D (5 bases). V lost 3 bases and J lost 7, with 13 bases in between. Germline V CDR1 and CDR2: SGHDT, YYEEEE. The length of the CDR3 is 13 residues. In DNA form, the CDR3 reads TGTGCCAGCAGCTATAGGGGCAGGGTGACCCAGTACTTC. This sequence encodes CASSYRGRVTQYF.

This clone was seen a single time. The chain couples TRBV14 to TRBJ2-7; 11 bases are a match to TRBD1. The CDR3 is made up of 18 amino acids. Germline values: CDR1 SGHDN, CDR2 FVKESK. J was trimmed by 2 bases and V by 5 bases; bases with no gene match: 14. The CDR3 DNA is TGTGCCAGCAGCAATTACGGGACCGGGACAGGGGGAACCTACGAGCAGTACTTC. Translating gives CASSNYGTGTGGTYEQYF.